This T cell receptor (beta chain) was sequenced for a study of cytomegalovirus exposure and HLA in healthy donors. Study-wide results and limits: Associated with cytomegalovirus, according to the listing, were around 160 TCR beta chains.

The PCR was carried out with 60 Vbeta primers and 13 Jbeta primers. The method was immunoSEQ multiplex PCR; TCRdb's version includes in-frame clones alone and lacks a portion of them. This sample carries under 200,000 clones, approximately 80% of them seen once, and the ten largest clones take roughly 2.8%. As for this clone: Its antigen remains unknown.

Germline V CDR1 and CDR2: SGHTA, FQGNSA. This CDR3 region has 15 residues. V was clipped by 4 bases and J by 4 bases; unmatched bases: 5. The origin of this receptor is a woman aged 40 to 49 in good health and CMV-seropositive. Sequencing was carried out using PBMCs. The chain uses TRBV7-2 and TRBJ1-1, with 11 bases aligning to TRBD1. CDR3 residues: CASSWDRGGTTEAFF. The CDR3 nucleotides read TGTGCCAGCAGCTGGGACAGGGGGGGGACCACTGAAGCTTTCTTT.